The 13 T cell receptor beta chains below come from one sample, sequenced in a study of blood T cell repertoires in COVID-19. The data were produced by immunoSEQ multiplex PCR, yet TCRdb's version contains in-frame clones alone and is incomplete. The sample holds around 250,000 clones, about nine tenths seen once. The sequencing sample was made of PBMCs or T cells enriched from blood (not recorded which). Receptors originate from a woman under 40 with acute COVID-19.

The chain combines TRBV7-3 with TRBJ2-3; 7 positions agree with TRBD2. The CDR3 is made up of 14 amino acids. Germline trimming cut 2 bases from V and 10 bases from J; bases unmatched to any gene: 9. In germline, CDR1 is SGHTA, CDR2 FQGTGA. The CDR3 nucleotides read TGTGCCAGCAGCTTAGGGGCGGGAGAAGGTTCGCAGTATTTT. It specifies CASSLGAGEGSQYF.

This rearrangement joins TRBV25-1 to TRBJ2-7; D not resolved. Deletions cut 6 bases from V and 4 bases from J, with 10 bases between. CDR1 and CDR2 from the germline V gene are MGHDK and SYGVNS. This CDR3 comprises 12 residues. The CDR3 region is CASRAGTYEQYF. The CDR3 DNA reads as TGTGCCAGCAGGGCAGGAACGTACGAGCAGTACTTC.

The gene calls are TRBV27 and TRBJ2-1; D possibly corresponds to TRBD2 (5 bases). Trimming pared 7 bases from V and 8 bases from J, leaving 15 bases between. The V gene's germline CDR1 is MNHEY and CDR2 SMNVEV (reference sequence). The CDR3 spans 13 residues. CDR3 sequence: CASIPGPGYEQFF. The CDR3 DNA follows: TGTGCCAGCATACCGGGCCCGGGGTATGAGCAGTTCTTC.

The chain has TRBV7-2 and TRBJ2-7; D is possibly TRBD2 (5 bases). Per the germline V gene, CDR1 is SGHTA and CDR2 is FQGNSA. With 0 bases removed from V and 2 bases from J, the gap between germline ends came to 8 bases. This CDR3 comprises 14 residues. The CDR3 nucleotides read TGTGCCAGCAGCTTAGCGGCGGGTACCTACGAGCAGTACTTC. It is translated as CASSLAAGTYEQYF.

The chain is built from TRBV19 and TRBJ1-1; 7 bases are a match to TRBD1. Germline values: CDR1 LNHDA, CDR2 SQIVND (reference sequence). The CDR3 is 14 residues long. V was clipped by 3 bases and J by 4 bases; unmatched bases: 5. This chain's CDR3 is CASSIPGGSTEAFF. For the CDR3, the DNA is TGTGCCAGTAGTATCCCAGGGGGTAGCACTGAAGCTTTCTTT.

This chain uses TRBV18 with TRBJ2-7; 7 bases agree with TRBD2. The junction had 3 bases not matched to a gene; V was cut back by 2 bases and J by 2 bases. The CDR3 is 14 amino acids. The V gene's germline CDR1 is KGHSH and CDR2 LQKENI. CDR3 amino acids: CASSPTGGPYEQYF. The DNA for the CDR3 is TGTGCCAGCTCACCAACGGGGGGTCCCTACGAGCAGTACTTC.

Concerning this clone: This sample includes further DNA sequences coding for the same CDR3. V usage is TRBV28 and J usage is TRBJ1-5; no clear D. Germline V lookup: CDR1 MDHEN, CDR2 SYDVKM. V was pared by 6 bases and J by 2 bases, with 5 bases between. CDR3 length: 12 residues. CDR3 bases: TGTGCCAGCAGATCGGGCAATCAGCCCCAGCATTTT. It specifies CASRSGNQPQHF.

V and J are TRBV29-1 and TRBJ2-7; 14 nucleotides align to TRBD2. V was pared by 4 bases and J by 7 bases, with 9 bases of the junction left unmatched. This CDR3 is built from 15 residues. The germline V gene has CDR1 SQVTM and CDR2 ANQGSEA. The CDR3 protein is CSVVPGLAGAYEQYF. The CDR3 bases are TGCAGCGTTGTCCCGGGACTAGCGGGAGCGTATGAGCAGTACTTC.

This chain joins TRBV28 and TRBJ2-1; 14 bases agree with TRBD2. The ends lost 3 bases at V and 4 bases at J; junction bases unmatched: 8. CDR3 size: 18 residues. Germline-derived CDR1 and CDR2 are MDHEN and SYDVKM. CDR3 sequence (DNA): TGTGCCAGCAGTTTCGGGACTAGCGGGAGAGTGGGATACAATGAGCAGTTCTTC. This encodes CASSFGTSGRVGYNEQFF.

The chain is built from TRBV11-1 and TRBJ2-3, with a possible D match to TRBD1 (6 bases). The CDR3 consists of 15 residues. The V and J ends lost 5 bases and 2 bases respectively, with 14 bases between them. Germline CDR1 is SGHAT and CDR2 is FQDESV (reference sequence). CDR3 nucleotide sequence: TGTGCCAGCAGCACGGGACAATTGCCCACAGATACGCAGTATTTT. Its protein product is CASSTGQLPTDTQYF.

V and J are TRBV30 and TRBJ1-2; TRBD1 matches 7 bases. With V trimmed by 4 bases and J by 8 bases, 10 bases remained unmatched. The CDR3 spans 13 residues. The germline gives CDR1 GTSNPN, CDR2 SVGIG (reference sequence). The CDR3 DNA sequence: TGTGCCTGGAACCCGGAGACAGGGTTGGGCTACACCTTC. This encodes CAWNPETGLGYTF.

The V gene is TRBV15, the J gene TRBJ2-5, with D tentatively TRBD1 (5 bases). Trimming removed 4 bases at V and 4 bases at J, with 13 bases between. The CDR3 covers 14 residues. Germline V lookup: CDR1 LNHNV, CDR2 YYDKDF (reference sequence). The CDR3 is CATSTRQGSETQYF. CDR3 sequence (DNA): TGTGCCACCAGCACCAGGCAGGGTTCAGAGACCCAGTACTTC.

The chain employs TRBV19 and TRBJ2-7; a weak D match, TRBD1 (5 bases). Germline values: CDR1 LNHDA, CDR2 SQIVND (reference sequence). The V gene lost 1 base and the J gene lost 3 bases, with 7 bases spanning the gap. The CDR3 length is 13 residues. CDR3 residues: CASSIVDNYEQYF. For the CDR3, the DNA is TGTGCCAGTAGTATAGTGGACAACTACGAGCAGTACTTC. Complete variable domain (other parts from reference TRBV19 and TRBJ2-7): DGGITQSPKYLFRKEGQNVTLSCEQNLNHDAMYWYRQDPGQGLRLIYYSQIVNDFQKGDIAEGYSVSREKKESFPLTVTSAQKNPTAFYLCASSIVDNYEQYFGPGTRLTVT.